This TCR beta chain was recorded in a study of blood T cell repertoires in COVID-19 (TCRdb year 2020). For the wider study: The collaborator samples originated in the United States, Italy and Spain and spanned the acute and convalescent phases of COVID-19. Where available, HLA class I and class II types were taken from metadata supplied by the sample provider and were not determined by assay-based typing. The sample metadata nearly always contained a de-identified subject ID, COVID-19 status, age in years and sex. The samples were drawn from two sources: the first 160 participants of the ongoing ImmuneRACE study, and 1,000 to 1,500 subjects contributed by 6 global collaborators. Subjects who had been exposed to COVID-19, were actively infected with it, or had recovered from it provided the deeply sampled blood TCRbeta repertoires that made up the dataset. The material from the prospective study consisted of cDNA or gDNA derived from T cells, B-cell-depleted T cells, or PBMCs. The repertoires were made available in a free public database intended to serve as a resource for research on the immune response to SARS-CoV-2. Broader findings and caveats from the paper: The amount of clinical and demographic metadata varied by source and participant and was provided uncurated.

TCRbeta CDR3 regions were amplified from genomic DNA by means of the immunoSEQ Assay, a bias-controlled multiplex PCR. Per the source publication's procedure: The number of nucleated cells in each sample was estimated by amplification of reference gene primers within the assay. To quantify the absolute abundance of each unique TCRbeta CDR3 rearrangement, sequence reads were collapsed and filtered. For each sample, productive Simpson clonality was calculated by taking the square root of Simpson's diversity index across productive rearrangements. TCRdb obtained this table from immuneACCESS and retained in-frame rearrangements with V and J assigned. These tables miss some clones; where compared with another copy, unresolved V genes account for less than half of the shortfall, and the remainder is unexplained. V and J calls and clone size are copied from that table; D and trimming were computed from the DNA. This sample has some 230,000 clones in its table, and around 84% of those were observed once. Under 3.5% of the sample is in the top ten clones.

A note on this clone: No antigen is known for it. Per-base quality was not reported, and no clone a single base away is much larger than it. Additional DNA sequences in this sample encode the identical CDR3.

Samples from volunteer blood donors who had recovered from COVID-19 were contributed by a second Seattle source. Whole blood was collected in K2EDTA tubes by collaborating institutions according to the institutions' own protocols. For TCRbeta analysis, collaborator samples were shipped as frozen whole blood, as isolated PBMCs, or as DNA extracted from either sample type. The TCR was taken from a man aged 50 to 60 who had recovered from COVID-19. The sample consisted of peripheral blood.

The base sequence is TGTGCCAGCAGGCAGGGCAGCTATGGCTACACCTTC. The encoded protein is CASRQGSYGYTF. The V gene is TRBV6-5 and the J gene is TRBJ1-2, with a weak D call of TRBD1 (5 bases match). Reading from cysteine to phenylalanine, the CDR3 counts 12 amino acids. The entry retains the CDR3 DNA only, 36 bases that are in frame from base 1. The germline ends are 9 bases apart after V is trimmed by 6 bases and J by 4 bases. The germline V gene gives CDR1 as MNHEY and CDR2 as SVGAGI.